What follows is one T cell receptor beta chain and its context. Its specificity is not known. Every patient experienced relapse after autologous stem cell transplantation, and brentuximab vedotin exposure varied. This sample is drawn from a study of PD-1 blockade in classical Hodgkin lymphoma. V lost 6 bases and J lost 5, with 13 bases in between. This CDR3 comprises 13 residues. The germline V gene has CDR1 SNHLY and CDR2 FYNNEI. This table comes from immunoSEQ multiplex PCR, and its TCRdb copy is limited to in-frame clones, with some not included. The data show some 15,000 clones, 83% seen once. Regarding the study as a whole: By cycle point C4D1, TCR diversity had risen significantly in CD4+ cells (but not CD8+ cells).

The sequence derives from a human donor with classical Hodgkin lymphoma. The sequencing used peripheral blood mononuclear cells (PBMCs), collected before the second cycle of nivolumab. This sequence joins TRBV2 and TRBJ1-2; D is unresolved. CDR3 bases: TGTGCCAGCAGATTTTCCTCAATTTATGGCTACACCTTC. It yields the protein CASRFSSIYGYTF.